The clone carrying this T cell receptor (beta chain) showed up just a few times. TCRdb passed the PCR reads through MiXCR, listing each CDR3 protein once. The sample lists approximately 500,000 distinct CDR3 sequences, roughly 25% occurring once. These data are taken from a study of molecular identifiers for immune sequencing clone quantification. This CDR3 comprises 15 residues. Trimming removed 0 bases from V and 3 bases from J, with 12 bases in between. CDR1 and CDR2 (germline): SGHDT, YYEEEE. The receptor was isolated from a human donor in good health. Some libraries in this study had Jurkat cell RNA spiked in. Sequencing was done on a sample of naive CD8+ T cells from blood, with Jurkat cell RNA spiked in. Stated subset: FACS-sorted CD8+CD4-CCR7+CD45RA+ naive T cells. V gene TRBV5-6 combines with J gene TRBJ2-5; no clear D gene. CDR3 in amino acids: CASSLARRYKETQYF. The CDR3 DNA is TGTGCCAGCAGCTTGGCCCGTAGGTATAAAGAGACCCAGTACTTC.